This T cell receptor beta chain was recovered during a study of cytotoxic CD8 clonotypes in ibrutinib-treated CLL. Background on the study: Included were 10 to 12 relapsed/refractory and 15 treatment-naive patients, of whom 17 were IGHV unmutated. Sequenced samples delivered averages of around 250,000 productive templates and around 90,000 productive rearrangements.

The CDR3 is 17 amino acids. V dropped 0 bases and J dropped 2 bases, with 17 bases sitting between them. The germline V gene has CDR1 SGHDT and CDR2 YYEEEE. PBMCs that had been cryopreserved were the source of roughly 2 micrograms of genomic DNA for TCR beta libraries. Clones were sequenced by immunoSEQ multiplex PCR, and TCRdb holds only the in-frame ones, with some missing. The sample has 30,000 to 40,000 clones, roughly three quarters seen once; the top ten hold 10%. The chain has TRBV5-6 and TRBJ1-2; a weak D match, TRBD1 (6 bases). The sample consisted of PBMCs, taken at disease progression, from a patient treated with ibrutinib. The sequence was collected from a human donor with chronic lymphocytic leukemia. The DNA for the CDR3 is TGTGCCAGCAGCTTGGCTTGGGGGGGCCCAACAAACTATGGCTACACCTTC. As protein: CASSLAWGGPTNYGYTF.